This T cell receptor beta chain was captured by sequencing in a study of shared clonotypes between healthy human individuals. Overall study findings and caveats: Memory subsets generally showed lower estimated richness than naive subsets. A handful of donors showed sharing of approximately 5% of naive CD4 clonotypes.

Produced via immunoSEQ multiplex PCR; TCRdb's table is partial and in-frame only. The sample consists of approximately 500,000 clones, roughly 95% of them appearing once. As for this clone: Antigen unknown.

The germline V and J ends were trimmed by 6 bases and 4 bases, with 9 bases remaining between them. Germline V gene data show CDR1 as SEHNR and CDR2 as FQNEAQ (reference sequence). The CDR3 contains 12 residues. The chain combines TRBV7-9 with TRBJ1-1; D is undetermined. The sequence was obtained from a woman in her thirties in good health. What was sequenced was naive CD4+ T cells sorted from blood. Indicated subset: CD45RA+ positively selected. CDR3 in amino acids: CASSLLGTEAFF. The DNA for the CDR3 is TGTGCCAGCAGTCTCCTGGGCACTGAAGCTTTCTTT.